This note documents a single T cell receptor beta chain sequence. This clonotype was counted a few times. Its recognized antigen is unknown. There are no base qualities to consult, and no much larger clone falls within one base. This entry belongs to a study of T cell repertoires in aging, cancer and after chemotherapy (dated by TCRdb to between 2018 and 2021). The study in broad terms: Six donor age groups were covered, ranging from 30 or younger up to 70 or older, and each group contained at least three individuals. The complete dataset included some 10 million TCR reads. To examine immunoaging and T cell reconstitution after chemotherapy, the study profiled TCR beta repertoires in peripheral blood from healthy donors and cancer patients. The cohort comprised 200 to 250 cancer patients, 94 with hematological and 110 to 130 with solid cancers, plus 95 healthy donors as a reference group. In the hematological group, paired pre- and post-chemotherapy samples were obtained from chronic lymphocytic leukemia patients treated with fludarabine- or bendamustine-based regimens.

Findings and caveats that apply to the study as a whole: In healthy donors, the decline in TCR diversity with age was mainly explained by loss of richness, whereas in cancer patients loss of evenness was also found to contribute. Lymphoid organ infiltration was present in hematological cancer patients, and this infiltration may itself impair thymic emigration or peripheral T cell expansion. An increase in median generation probability over the chemotherapy interval was observed in both cancer cohorts, suggesting that the repertoire was reconstituted through rebound thymic output. Untreated patients with hematological or solid cancers showed significantly lower blood TCR diversity and higher clonality than age-matched healthy donors. It was noted by the authors that conclusions about immunological memory after chemotherapy cannot be drawn from the repertoire data.

Instead of sorted cells or RNA, genomic DNA extracted from peripheral blood served as the source for amplifying TCR beta rearrangements. Rearranged TRB sequences spanning V, D and J segments were amplified in a multiplex touch-down PCR with a mixed TRB-A/B primer pool. Illumina adapters and sample indices were added to the amplicons in two consecutive PCR reactions performed with Phusion HS II polymerase. The amplicons were purified from gel with the NucleoSpin Gel and PCR Clean-up kit and then assessed with Qubit and an Agilent 2100 Bioanalyzer. Libraries were sequenced on an Illumina MiSeq using 600-cycle, single-indexed, paired-end runs. On the authors' methods: MiXCR versions 2.12 and 3.0.5 were used to process TRB sequences. Each unique CDR3 nucleotide sequence was counted as one clone, and only productive sequences with at least two reads were retained. Repertoire metrics included Shannon diversity, evenness, clonality (one minus evenness), and alpha-parameterized diversity profiles from alpha 0 to 5. The IGoR algorithm was used to calculate generation probabilities of clones in the paired pre- and post-chemotherapy samples. The raw public data were reprocessed by TCRdb itself: fastp quality trimming at Q25, MiXCR clonotype calling, in-frame beta chains only. When rows share a CDR3 protein, they turn into one entry using the most common DNA and genes. None of the V and J calls come from the authors' own analysis; TCRdb made them. Counted in this sample were under 7,500 distinct CDR3 sequences; around 30% of them appeared once. About 7.3% of the sample goes to the ten largest clones.

The clonotype comes from a human donor with a blood cancer. The sequenced sample was blood.

Here the CDR3 is given as CATSDAGQPAEETQYF. The DNA is TGTGCCACCAGTGACGCCGGACAGCCCGCAGAAGAGACCCAGTACTTC. The chain uses TRBV24-1 and TRBJ2-5; D gene: possibly TRBD1, on 6 matching bases. The CDR3 contains 16 residues, cysteine and phenylalanine counted. Kept here is only the CDR3 DNA, which spans 48 bases and is read in frame from base 1. V is shortened by 4 bases, J by 3 bases, and the region joining them spans 17 bases. CDR1 and CDR2 are read off the germline V gene as KGHDR and SFDVKD.